This TCR beta chain came from a study of TET2 disruption in CD19-targeted CAR T cells. Worth noting for this clone: The antigen remains unidentified. The read ends 3 residues before the CDR3 terminus; that terminus is restored from the germline J gene.

The repertoire was sequenced with immunoSEQ multiplex PCR; TCRdb's copy has only in-frame clones and lacks some. The table for this sample gives about 30,000 clones. The V segment lost 4 bases and the J segment 3 bases; nucleotides outside the gene matches: 9. Germline V gene sequence: CDR1 DFQATT, CDR2 SNEGSKA (reference sequence). The length of the CDR3 is 15 residues. Treatment here: autologous CTL019 cells: CD19 CAR with 4-1BB and CD3 zeta domains. The CD19 CAR included TCR zeta plus 4-1BB costimulatory signaling. Leukapheresis of peripheral blood supplied the T cells used to manufacture CTL019. The sample here was CD8- CAR+ T cells sorted from cultured blood T cells, taken for CD19 CAR T cell therapy. Subset noted: CD8-negative CAR-positive T cells from the infusion product. The V and J genes are TRBV20-1 and TRBJ2-7; 10 bases align to TRBD2. The TCR comes from a man between 70 and 80 years old with chronic lymphocytic leukemia. The sequenced CDR3 bases are TGCAGTGCTACGGGTATAGCGGGGGGTAGCTACGAG. It codes for CSATGIAGGSYE. In full, the CDR3 is CSATGIAGGSYEQYF.